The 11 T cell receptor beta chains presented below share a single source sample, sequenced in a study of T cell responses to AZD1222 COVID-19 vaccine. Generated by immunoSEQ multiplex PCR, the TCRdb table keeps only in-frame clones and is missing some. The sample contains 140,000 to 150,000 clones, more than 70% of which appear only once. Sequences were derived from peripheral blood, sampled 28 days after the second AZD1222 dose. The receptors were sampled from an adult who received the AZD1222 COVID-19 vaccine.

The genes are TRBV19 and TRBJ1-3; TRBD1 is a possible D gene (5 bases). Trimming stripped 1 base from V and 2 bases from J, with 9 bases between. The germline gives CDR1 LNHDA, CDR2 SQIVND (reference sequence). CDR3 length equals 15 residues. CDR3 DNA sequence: TGTGCCAGTAGTATAGTCGGGGGAGCTGGAAACACCATATATTTT. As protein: CASSIVGGAGNTIYF.

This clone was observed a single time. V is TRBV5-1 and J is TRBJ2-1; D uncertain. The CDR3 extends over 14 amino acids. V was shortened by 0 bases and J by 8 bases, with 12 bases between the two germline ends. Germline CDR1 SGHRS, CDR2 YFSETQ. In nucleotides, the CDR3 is TGCGCCAGCAGCTTGGGGAACCTGAACTATGAGCAGTTCTTC. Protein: CASSLGNLNYEQFF.

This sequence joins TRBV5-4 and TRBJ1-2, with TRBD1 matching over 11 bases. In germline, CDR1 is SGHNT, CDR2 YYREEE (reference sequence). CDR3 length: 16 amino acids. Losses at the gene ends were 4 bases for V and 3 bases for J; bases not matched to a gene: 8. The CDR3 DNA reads TGTGCCAGCAGCCCCCCCGGGACAGGGGGTCACTATGGCTACACCTTC. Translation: CASSPPGTGGHYGYTF.

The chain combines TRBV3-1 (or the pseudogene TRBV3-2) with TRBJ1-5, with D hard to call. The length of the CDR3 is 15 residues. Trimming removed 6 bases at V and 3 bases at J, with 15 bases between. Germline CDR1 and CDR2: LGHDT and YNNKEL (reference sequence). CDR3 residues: CASSRSDVPNQPQHF. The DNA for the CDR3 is TGTGCCAGCAGTCGCTCGGATGTTCCCAATCAGCCCCAGCATTTT.

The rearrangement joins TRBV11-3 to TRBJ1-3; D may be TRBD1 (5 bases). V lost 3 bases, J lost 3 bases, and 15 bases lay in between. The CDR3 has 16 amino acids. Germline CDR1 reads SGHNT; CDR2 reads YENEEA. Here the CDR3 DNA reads TGTGCCAGCAGCTTTCTGGGGCCTACCTTTGGAAACACCATATATTTT. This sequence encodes CASSFLGPTFGNTIYF.

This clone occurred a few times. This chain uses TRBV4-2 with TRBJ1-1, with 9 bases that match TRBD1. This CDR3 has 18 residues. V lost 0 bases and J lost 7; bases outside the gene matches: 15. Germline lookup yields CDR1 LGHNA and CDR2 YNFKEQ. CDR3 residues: CASSQEVLSTGGVVEAFF. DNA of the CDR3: TGTGCCAGCAGCCAAGAGGTTTTGTCTACAGGGGGCGTTGTTGAAGCTTTCTTT.

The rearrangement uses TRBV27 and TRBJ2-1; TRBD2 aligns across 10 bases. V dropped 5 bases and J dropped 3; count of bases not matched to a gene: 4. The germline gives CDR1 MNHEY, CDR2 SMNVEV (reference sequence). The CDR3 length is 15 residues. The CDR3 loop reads CASSKTSGYYNEQFF. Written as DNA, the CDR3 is TGTGCCAGCAGTAAGACTAGCGGGTACTACAATGAGCAGTTCTTC.

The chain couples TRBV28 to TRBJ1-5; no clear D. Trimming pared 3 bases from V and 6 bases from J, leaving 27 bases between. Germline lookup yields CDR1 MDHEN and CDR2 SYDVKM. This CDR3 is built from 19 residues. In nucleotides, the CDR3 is TGTGCCAGCAGTTTCTATCGGGAAGATCGGAGAGTTTCCGGTCAGCCCCAGCATTTT. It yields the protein CASSFYREDRRVSGQPQHF.

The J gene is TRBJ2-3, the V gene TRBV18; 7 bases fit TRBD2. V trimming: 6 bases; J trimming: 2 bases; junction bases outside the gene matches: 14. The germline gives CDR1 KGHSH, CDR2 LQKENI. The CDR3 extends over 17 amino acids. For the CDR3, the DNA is TGTGCCAGCTCCCCTACAGCGACTAGCCTCCCCACAGATACGCAGTATTTT. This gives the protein CASSPTATSLPTDTQYF. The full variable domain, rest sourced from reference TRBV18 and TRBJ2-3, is NAGVMQNPRHLVRRRGQEARLRCSPMKGHSHVYWYRQLPEEGLKFMVYLQKENIIDESGMPKERFSAEFPKEGPSILRIQQVVRGDSAAYFCASSPTATSLPTDTQYFGPGTRLTVL.

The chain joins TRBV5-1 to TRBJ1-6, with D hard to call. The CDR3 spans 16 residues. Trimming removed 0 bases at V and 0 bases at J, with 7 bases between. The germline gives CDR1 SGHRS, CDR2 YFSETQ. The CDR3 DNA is TGCGCCAGCAGCTTGGACCTCGGCTCCTATAATTCACCCCTCCACTTT. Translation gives CASSLDLGSYNSPLHF. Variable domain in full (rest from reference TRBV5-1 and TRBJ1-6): KAGVTQTPRYLIKTRGQQVTLSCSPISGHRSVSWYQQTPGQGLQFLFEYFSETQRNKGNFPGRFSGRQFSNSRSEMNVSTLELGDSALYLCASSLDLGSYNSPLHFGNGTRLTVT.

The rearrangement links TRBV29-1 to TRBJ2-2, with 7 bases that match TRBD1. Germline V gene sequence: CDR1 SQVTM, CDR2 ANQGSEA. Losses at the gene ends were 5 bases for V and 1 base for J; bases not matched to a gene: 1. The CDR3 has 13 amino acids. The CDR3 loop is CSVWTGNTGELFF. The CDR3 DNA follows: TGCAGCGTTTGGACAGGGAACACCGGGGAGCTGTTTTTT.